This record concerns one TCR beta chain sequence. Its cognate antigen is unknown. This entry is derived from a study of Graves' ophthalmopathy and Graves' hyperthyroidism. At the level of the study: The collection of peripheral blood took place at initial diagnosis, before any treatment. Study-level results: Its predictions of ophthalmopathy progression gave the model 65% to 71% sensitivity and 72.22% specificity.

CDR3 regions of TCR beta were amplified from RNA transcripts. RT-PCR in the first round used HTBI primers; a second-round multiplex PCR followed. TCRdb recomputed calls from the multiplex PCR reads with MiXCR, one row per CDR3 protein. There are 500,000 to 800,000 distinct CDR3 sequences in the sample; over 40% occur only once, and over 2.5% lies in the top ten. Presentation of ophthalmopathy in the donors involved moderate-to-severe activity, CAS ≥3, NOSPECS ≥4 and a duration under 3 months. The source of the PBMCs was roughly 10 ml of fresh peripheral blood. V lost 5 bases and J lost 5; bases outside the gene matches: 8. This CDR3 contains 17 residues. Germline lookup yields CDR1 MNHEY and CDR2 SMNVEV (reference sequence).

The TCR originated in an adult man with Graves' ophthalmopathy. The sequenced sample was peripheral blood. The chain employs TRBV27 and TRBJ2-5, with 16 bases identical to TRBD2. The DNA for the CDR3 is TGTGCCAGCAGTCCGGGACTAGCGGGAGGGCTCGGGGAGACCCAGTACTTC. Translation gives CASSPGLAGGLGETQYF.